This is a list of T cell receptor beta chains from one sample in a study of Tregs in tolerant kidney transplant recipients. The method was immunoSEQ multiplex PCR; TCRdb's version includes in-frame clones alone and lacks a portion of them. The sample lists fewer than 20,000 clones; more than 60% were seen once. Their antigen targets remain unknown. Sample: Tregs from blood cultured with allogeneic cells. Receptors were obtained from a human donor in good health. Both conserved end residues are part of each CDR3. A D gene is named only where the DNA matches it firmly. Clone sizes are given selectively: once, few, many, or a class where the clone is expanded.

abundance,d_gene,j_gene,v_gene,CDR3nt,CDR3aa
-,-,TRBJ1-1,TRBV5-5,TGTGCCAGCAGCTCCCTGGGGGACACAAAGGGAACTGAAGCTTTCTTT,CASSSLGDTKGTEAFF
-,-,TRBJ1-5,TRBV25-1,TGTGCCAGCAGCCCCGTGGGTCGCAATCAGCCCCAGCATTTT,CASSPVGRNQPQHF
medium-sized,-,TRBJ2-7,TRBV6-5,TGTGCCAGCAAAAGAGGTTCCGGGGCCCCCTACGAGCAGTACTTC,CASKRGSGAPYEQYF
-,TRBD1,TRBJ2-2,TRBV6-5,TGTGCCAGCAGTCGGACAGGGAGGAACACCGGGGAGCTGTTTTTT,CASSRTGRNTGELFF
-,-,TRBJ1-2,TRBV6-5,TGTGCCAGCAGTCGAGGACAGAACCGTGGGTATGGCTACACCTTC,CASSRGQNRGYGYTF
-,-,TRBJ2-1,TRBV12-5,TGTGCTAGTGGTTTGGTACGACTTCTCTCCTACAATGAGCAGTTCTTC,CASGLVRLLSYNEQFF
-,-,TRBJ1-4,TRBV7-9,TGTGCCAGCAGCTTAGCAGGGGGAACTAATGAAAAACTGTTTTTT,CASSLAGGTNEKLFF
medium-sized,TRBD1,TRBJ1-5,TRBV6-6,TGTGCCAGCAGGCCCCAGGGGGCTGGGGGCAATCAGCCCCAGCATTTT,CASRPQGAGGNQPQHF
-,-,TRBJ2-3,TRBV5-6,TGTGCCAGCAGCTTGGCGGGGGTGATGGGATCCACAGATACGCAGTATTTT,CASSLAGVMGSTDTQYF
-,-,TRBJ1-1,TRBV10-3,TGTGCCATCAGTGAGTCAGAGGGAATACAGAGTGAAGCTTTCTTT,CAISESEGIQSEAFF
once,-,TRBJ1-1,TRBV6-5,TGTGCCAGCAGAAGAAACACTGAAGCTTTCTTT,CASRRNTEAFF
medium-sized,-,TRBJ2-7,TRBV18,TGTGCCAGCTCACCCCAAAGGGGAGTCTCCTACGAGCAGTACTTC,CASSPQRGVSYEQYF
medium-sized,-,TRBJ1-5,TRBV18,TGTGCCAGCTCACCTCAACAGAGCAATCAGCCCCAGCATTTT,CASSPQQSNQPQHF
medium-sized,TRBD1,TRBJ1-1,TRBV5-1,TGCGCCAGCAGCGCTACAGGGGGGAACACTGAAGCTTTCTTT,CASSATGGNTEAFF
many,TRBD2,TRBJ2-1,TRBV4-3,TGCGCCAGCAGCCCCAGACTAGCGGGGTCCGGTGAGCAGTTCTTC,CASSPRLAGSGEQFF
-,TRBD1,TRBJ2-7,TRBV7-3,TGTGCCAGCAGTTATACCGGGACAGGGAACTACGAGCAGTACTTC,CASSYTGTGNYEQYF
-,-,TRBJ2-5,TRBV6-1,TGTGCCAGCAGTCCCAGTAGGCCGGGGGAGACCCAGTACTTC,CASSPSRPGETQYF
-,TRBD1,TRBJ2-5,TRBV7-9,TGTGCCAGCAGCTGGCAGGGGACAGAGAGTGAGACCCAGTACTTC,CASSWQGTESETQYF
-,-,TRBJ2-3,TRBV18,TGTGCCAGCTCACCACCGCGTAGCCCGAATACGCAGTATTTT,CASSPPRSPNTQYF
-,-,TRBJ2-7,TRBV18,TGTGCCAGCTCTACCCAGGGCGGTGCCTACGGGCAGTACTTC,CASSTQGGAYGQYF
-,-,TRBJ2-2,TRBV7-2,TGTGCCAGCAGCGCACACGGGACTAACACCGGGGAGCTGTTTTTT,CASSAHGTNTGELFF
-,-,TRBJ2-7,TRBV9,TGTGCCAGCAGCGTAGAGGGAAGCTCCTACGAGCAGTACTTC,CASSVEGSSYEQYF
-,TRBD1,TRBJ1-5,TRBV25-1,TGTGCCAGCAGTGCACCGGGACAGGGTACTCAGCCCCAGCATTTT,CASSAPGQGTQPQHF
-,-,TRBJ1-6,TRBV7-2,TGTGCCAGCAGCCGGGGGATCTCACCCCTCCACTTT,CASSRGISPLHF
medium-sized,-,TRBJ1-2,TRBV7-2,TGTGCCAGCAGCTTCCGGGTGGGAGATGGCTACACCTTC,CASSFRVGDGYTF
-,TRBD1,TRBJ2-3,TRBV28,TGTGCCAGCAGACAGGGGGGGACAGGGGTCTATACGCAGTATTTT,CASRQGGTGVYTQYF
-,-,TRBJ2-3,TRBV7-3,TGTGCCAGCAGCTTAGAGGGGAGGCTAGCGCGTACAGATACGCAGTATTTT,CASSLEGRLARTDTQYF
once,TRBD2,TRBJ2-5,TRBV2,TGTGCCAGCAGTGTCACGGGGGGACGACAGGAGACCCAGTACTTC,CASSVTGGRQETQYF
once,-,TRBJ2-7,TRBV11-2,TGTGCCAGCAGCTTGGGCCGTCGGGGCGGCAAGCAGTACTTC,CASSLGRRGGKQYF
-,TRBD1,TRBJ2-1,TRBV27,TGTGCCAGCAGTTTTTGGTTCGGACAGGGGATAAATGAGCAGTTCTTC,CASSFWFGQGINEQFF
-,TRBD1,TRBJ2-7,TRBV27,TGTGCCAGCAGTTTATCTGGGACAGCCGCCTCGAGGGAGCAGTACTTC,CASSLSGTAASREQYF
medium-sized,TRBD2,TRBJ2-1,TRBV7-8,TGTGCCAGCAGCCAGTTTACTAGCGGGAGTAAGGGTGAGCAGTTCTTC,CASSQFTSGSKGEQFF
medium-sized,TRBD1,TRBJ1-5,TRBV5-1,TGCGCCAGCAGCCCGACAGGGATAGGCAATCAGCCCCAGCATTTT,CASSPTGIGNQPQHF
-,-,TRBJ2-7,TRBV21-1,TGTGCCAGCAGCACCAACCGGGGACCTGCCTACGAGCAGTACTTC,CASSTNRGPAYEQYF
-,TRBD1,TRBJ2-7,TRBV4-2,TGTGCCAGCAGCTTAGACAGGGTCTACGAGCAGTACTTC,CASSLDRVYEQYF
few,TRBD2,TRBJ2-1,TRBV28,TGTGCCAGCAGGGGAGCGGGAGGGAGGAATGAGCAGTTCTTC,CASRGAGGRNEQFF